This T cell receptor (beta chain) was sequenced for a study of technical replicates of blood from a few donors. Libraries were prepared by immunoSEQ multiplex PCR; TCRdb keeps only in-frame clonotypes and omits some of them. The table lists approximately 97,000 clones, 85% to 95% of them singletons. Notes on this clone: The sample has other DNA sequences that encode this CDR3 too.

The V segment lost 5 bases and the J segment 6 bases; nucleotides outside the gene matches: 5. The CDR3 covers 14 residues. Germline-derived CDR1 and CDR2 are KGHSH and LQKENI. The sequence derives from a human donor in good health. Sequenced: T cells isolated from PBMCs. V usage is TRBV18 and J usage is TRBJ1-4; the match to TRBD1 covers 8 bases. This chain's CDR3 is CASSGGQGDEKLFF. CDR3 nucleotide sequence: TGTGCCAGCTCAGGCGGACAGGGAGATGAAAAACTGTTTTTT.